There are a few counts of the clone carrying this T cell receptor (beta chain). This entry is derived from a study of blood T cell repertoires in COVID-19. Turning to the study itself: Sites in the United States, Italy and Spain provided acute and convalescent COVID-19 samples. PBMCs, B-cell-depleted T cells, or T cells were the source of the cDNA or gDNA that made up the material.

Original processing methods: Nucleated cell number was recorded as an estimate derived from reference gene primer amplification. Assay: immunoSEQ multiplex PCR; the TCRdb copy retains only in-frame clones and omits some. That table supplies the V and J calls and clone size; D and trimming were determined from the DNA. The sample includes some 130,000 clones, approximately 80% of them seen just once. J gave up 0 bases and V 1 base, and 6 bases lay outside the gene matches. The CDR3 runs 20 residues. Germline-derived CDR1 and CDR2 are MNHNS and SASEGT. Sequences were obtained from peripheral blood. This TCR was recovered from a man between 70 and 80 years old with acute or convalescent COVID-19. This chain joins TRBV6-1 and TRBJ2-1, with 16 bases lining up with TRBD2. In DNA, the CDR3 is TGTGCCAGCAGTGAAGGGAGGGGACTAGCGGGGGGGAGCTCCTACAATGAGCAGTTCTTC. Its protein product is CASSEGRGLAGGSSYNEQFF.